Below are 21 T cell receptor beta chains sequenced from a single sample in a study of identical twins. A single record per CDR3 protein comes from TCRdb applying MiXCR to the 5' RACE reads. Altogether 1,800,000 or so distinct CDR3 sequences are present, roughly a third being singletons, with the ten largest covering under 0.35%. Material for sequencing was cord blood. The origin of the receptors is a newborn girl in good health.

This sequence joins TRBV29-1 and TRBJ1-1, with a tentative D call TRBD1 (6 bases). V lost 8 bases, J lost 10 bases, and 26 bases lay in between. Germline V gives CDR1 SQVTM, CDR2 ANQGSEA. CDR3 length equals 14 residues. The chain's CDR3 is CSPKTGRGVKGAFF. The CDR3 DNA is TGCAGCCCCAAAACAGGGCGCGGGGTAAAGGGAGCTTTCTTT.

V gene TRBV19 combines with J gene TRBJ1-2; 9 bases map to TRBD1. Germline-derived CDR1 and CDR2 are LNHDA and SQIVND (reference sequence). The trim removed 6 bases at V and 5 bases at J, leaving 10 bases unmatched. The CDR3 is made up of 15 amino acids. CDR3 loop: CASSLGTGRIYGYTF. Here the CDR3 DNA reads TGTGCCAGTAGCCTCGGGACAGGGCGAATATATGGCTACACCTTC. The variable domain in full, with the rest retrieved from reference TRBV19 and TRBJ1-2, is DGGITQSPKYLFRKEGQNVTLSCEQNLNHDAMYWYRQDPGQGLRLIYYSQIVNDFQKGDIAEGYSVSREKKESFPLTVTSAQKNPTAFYLCASSLGTGRIYGYTFGSGTRLTVV.

The J gene is TRBJ1-5, the V gene TRBV27, with D maybe TRBD1 (5 bases). The CDR3 has 14 residues. Between the trimmed V and J ends, which lost 6 bases and 0 bases, there was a span of 9 bases. From germline, CDR1 is MNHEY and CDR2 SMNVEV (reference sequence). In DNA form, the CDR3 reads TGTGCCAGCAGACAGGTCTATAGCAATCAGCCCCAGCATTTT. This gives the protein CASRQVYSNQPQHF.

This rearrangement joins TRBV3-1 to TRBJ2-7; 9 nucleotides match TRBD1. The J call may be incorrect, as the DNA end agrees better with TRBJ2-5. The germline gives CDR1 LGHDT, CDR2 YNNKEL (reference sequence). The CDR3 runs 15 residues. The CDR3 sequence: CASSQGQGLRETQYF. Here the CDR3 DNA reads TGTGCCAGCAGCCAGGGACAGGGCCTGAGAGAGACCCAGTACTTC.

CDR3 nucleotides: TGTGCCAGCAGCTTAGGGCAGTTCTATGAGCAGTTCTTC. This gives the protein CASSLGQFYEQFF. This chain uses TRBV7-9 with TRBJ2-1; unclear D gene. Germline V gives CDR1 SEHNR, CDR2 FQNEAQ (reference sequence). V gave up 1 base and J gave up 8 bases, with 9 bases separating them. The CDR3 has 13 amino acids.

This clonotype has only a few counts. The genes are TRBV20-1 and TRBJ2-3; 9 bases fit TRBD2. The V gene's germline CDR1 is DFQATT and CDR2 SNEGSKA (reference sequence). V gave up 4 bases and J gave up 2 bases; unmatched junction bases: 4. The CDR3 has 14 amino acids. This CDR3 reads CSAKPGLATDTQYF. The CDR3 DNA follows: TGCAGTGCTAAACCGGGACTAGCCACAGATACGCAGTATTTT.

This clonotype showed up just a few times. The chain combines TRBV20-1 with TRBJ1-2; 9 bases fit TRBD1. In germline, CDR1 is DFQATT, CDR2 SNEGSKA (reference sequence). This CDR3 is 13 amino acids long. The J segment lost 4 bases and the V segment lost 6 bases, leaving 6 bases of the junction unmatched. CDR3 loop: CSAGDREGYGYTF. The CDR3 nucleotides read TGCAGTGCCGGGGACAGGGAAGGCTATGGCTACACCTTC.

This clonotype has more than one count but fewer than ten. The chain couples TRBV9 to TRBJ2-3; 12 bases map to TRBD2. This CDR3 has 16 residues. V dropped 1 base and J dropped 5; count of bases not matched to a gene: 5. Germline CDR1 SGDLS, CDR2 YYNGEE. This chain's CDR3 is CASSVLTSGRRDTQYF. The CDR3 DNA sequence: TGTGCCAGCAGCGTACTCACTAGCGGGAGGCGAGATACGCAGTATTTT. The full variable domain, its missing parts supplied by reference TRBV9 and TRBJ2-3, is DSGVTQTPKHLITATGQRVTLRCSPRSGDLSVYWYQQSLDQGLQFLIQYYNGEERAKGNILERFSAQQFPDLHSELNLSSLELGDSALYFCASSVLTSGRRDTQYFGPGTRLTVL.

This clonotype has just a few counts. The V call is TRBV29-1, the J call TRBJ2-5; the match to TRBD1 covers 9 bases. The V gene end was trimmed by 0 bases and the J gene end by 7 bases; junction bases not matched to a gene: 12. The CDR3 runs 16 residues. Germline V gene lookup returns CDR1 SQVTM and CDR2 ANQGSEA. The CDR3 sequence is CSVEDQTGGRFGTQYF. CDR3 sequence (DNA): TGCAGCGTTGAAGACCAGACAGGGGGGCGTTTTGGGACCCAGTACTTC.

A few counts support this clonotype. The rearrangement uses TRBV3-1 and TRBJ2-1; 9 nucleotides align to TRBD2. The CDR3 spans 13 residues. CDR1 and CDR2 (germline): LGHDT, YNNKEL (reference sequence). With 7 bases clipped from V and 5 bases from J, the junction kept 3 bases outside the gene matches. CDR3 sequence (DNA): TGTGCCAGCACTAGCGGGACAAACAATGAGCAGTTCTTC. This codes for CASTSGTNNEQFF.

This clonotype came up a few times. V gene TRBV9 combines with J gene TRBJ2-3; D is possibly TRBD2 (6 bases). Germline CDR1 reads SGDLS; CDR2 reads YYNGEE. The V gene lost 3 bases and the J gene lost 1 base, with 18 bases spanning the gap. CDR3 size: 17 residues. The CDR3 loop reads CASSETPLGGGTDTQYF. CDR3 coding DNA: TGTGCCAGCAGCGAGACCCCCCTGGGGGGTGGCACAGATACGCAGTATTTT.

On this clonotype: A read error may be the cause here, since a much bigger clone is one base away. The chain joins TRBV29-1 to TRBJ2-5; 9 bases match TRBD2. Germline loops: CDR1 SQVTM, CDR2 ANQGSEA. The V segment lost 4 bases and the J segment 11 bases; nucleotides outside the gene matches: 14. CDR3 size: 14 residues. The CDR3 DNA follows: TGCAGCGTTGTCGCTAGCGGGACCTACAATGAGCAGTACTTC. Translation gives CSVVASGTYNEQYF.

This clonotype was detected many times. The chain uses TRBV5-1 and TRBJ1-4, with 7 bases fitting TRBD1. V was pared by 3 bases and J by 3 bases, with 2 bases of the junction left unmatched. This CDR3 region has 14 residues. Germline CDR1 is SGHRS and CDR2 is YFSETQ. CDR3 sequence reads: CASSSGQPNEKLFF. The DNA for the CDR3 is TGCGCCAGCAGCTCGGGACAGCCTAATGAAAAACTGTTTTTT.

The V and J genes are TRBV4-1 and TRBJ1-5; D perhaps matches TRBD1 (6 bases). From germline, CDR1 is MGHRA and CDR2 YSYEKL. The CDR3 has 17 amino acids. V shed 4 bases and J shed 3 bases, with 19 bases lying between them. The CDR3 DNA reads TGCGCCAGCAGCCCTTACTTCTACAGGGTAACCAATCAGCCCCAGCATTTT. This encodes CASSPYFYRVTNQPQHF.

This clonotype turned up a few times. The J gene is TRBJ2-1, the V gene TRBV7-8; 9 nucleotides line up with TRBD1. From germline, CDR1 is SGHVS and CDR2 FQNEAQ. V gave up 1 base and J gave up 6 bases; unmatched junction bases: 4. The CDR3 is 15 amino acids. This CDR3 reads CASSLGTGELNEQFF. The CDR3 region has the DNA TGTGCCAGCAGCTTAGGGACAGGGGAACTCAATGAGCAGTTCTTC.

Only a few counts were recorded for this clonotype. The gene calls are TRBV6-5 and TRBJ1-2, with D unclear. Trimming pared 0 bases from V and 0 bases from J, leaving 14 bases between. Looked up from germline, CDR1 is MNHEY and CDR2 is SVGAGI. This CDR3 has 17 residues. CDR3 coding DNA: TGTGCCAGCAGTTACTCGATAATGCTGAGAACTAACTATGGCTACACCTTC. Translating it yields CASSYSIMLRTNYGYTF.

The V call is TRBV7-2, the J call TRBJ2-7; D possibly corresponds to TRBD2 (6 bases). The ends were cut back, 1 base at V and 0 bases at J, with 13 bases in the middle. This CDR3 spans 16 amino acids. Germline V CDR1 and CDR2: SGHTA, FQGNSA. The CDR3 is CASSLELAVSSYEQYF. The CDR3 DNA follows: TGTGCCAGCAGCTTAGAACTAGCTGTAAGCTCCTACGAGCAGTACTTC.

This clonotype has ten or more counts. This may come from a read error, since a much larger clone is one base off. This chain uses TRBV3-1 with TRBJ1-2, with D maybe TRBD1 (5 bases). The germline V gene encodes CDR1 LGHDT and CDR2 YNNKEL (reference sequence). The V end lost 2 bases, the J end lost 4 bases, and 5 bases lay between the germline ends. This CDR3 is 12 amino acids long. CDR3 sequence (DNA): TGTGCCAGCAGCCAAAGGGGCTATGGCTACACCTTC. Amino acid sequence: CASSQRGYGYTF. Full variable domain (remainder filled in from reference TRBV3-1 and TRBJ1-2): DTAVSQTPKYLVTQMGNDKSIKCEQNLGHDTMYWYKQDSKKFLKIMFSYNNKELIINETVPNRFSPKSPDKAHLNLHINSLELGDSAVYFCASSQRGYGYTFGSGTRLTVV.

V is TRBV3-1 and J is TRBJ2-5; 13 nucleotides line up with TRBD2. Germline-derived CDR1 and CDR2 are LGHDT and YNNKEL (reference sequence). CDR3 length equals 20 residues. Trimming cost V 3 bases and J 1 base; bases outside gene matches: 14. This chain's CDR3 is CASSHPTSGRSRFLQETQYF. DNA of the CDR3: TGTGCCAGCAGCCACCCGACTAGCGGGAGGAGTAGGTTCCTCCAAGAGACCCAGTACTTC.

This chain links TRBV25-1 with TRBJ2-7, with D possibly matching TRBD2 (6 bases). This CDR3 is 16 amino acids long. Germline loops: CDR1 MGHDK, CDR2 SYGVNS. With 3 bases removed from V and 3 bases from J, the gap between germline ends came to 18 bases. CDR3 sequence reads: CASSEEGHTGFYEQYF. In DNA form, the CDR3 reads TGTGCCAGCAGTGAGGAGGGGCATACAGGTTTCTACGAGCAGTACTTC.

CDR3 region: CASSLWGGRSSSTDTQYF. CDR3 sequence (DNA): TGTGCCAGCAGTTTATGGGGCGGGAGGTCAAGCAGCACAGATACGCAGTATTTT. The V and J genes are TRBV27 and TRBJ2-3; 8 bases map to TRBD2. Unmatched junction bases numbered 9, after V lost 1 base and J lost 0 bases. The CDR3 totals 18 residues. The germline gives CDR1 MNHEY, CDR2 SMNVEV (reference sequence).